The present T cell receptor beta chain was sequenced within a study of T cell repertoires in cytomegalovirus infection. Overall study findings and caveats: Summed frequency of public TCR beta families distinguished CMV carriers with the relevant HLA.

TCRdb reprocessed the reads with MiXCR, giving one entry per CDR3 protein. Here the sample spans 400,000 to 600,000 distinct CDR3 sequences, roughly 43% being singletons. The CDR3 has 13 residues. Trimming stripped 6 bases from V and 0 bases from J, with 5 bases between. Germline CDR1 reads ENHRY; CDR2 reads SYGVKD. Remarks on this clonotype: What it binds is not known.

Sequenced here: cultured PBMCs, sampled from culture after CMV antigen stimulation. The TCR was taken from a human donor in good health (CMV status not recorded). Some clones in this sample may be carry-over from other donors' samples. This chain connects TRBV10-3 to TRBJ2-2; D unresolved. In DNA form, the CDR3 reads TGTGCCATCAGCCCTCCGAACACCGGGGAGCTGTTTTTT. Amino acids: CAISPPNTGELFF.